These T cell receptor beta chains were read from a single sample in a study of T cell changes during pregnancy in multiple sclerosis. Profiled with immunoSEQ multiplex PCR; TCRdb holds only in-frame clones, not every one. The repertoire holds fewer than 40,000 clones, 75% to 95% seen once, with over 10% in the top ten. The sample in question was CD8+ T cells from peripheral blood mononuclear cells, obtained after pregnancy. Receptors originate from a female donor with multiple sclerosis, enrolled in a pregnancy study. CDR3s include the opening cysteine and the closing phenylalanine or tryptophan. A D gene is named only where the DNA matches it firmly. Size tells how often a clone was seen (once, few, many) or the class of an expanded clone, and some rows leave it out.

D	V	size	J	DNA	CDR3
.	TRBV10-3	.	TRBJ2-7	TGTGCCATCAGTGCCACAGGGTCCTACGAGCAGTACTTC	CAISATGSYEQYF
.	TRBV4-1	.	TRBJ1-2	TGCGCCAGCAGGACGACGGGATCTAACTATGGCTACACCTTC	CASRTTGSNYGYTF
.	TRBV28	.	TRBJ1-5	TGTGCCAGCAGTTTAGCGGTTCCGGGTGCCCAGCATTTT	CASSLAVPGAQHF
.	TRBV5-4	.	TRBJ1-3	TGTGCCAGCAGCTTAGGAGGGGACTACTCTGGAAACACCATATATTTT	CASSLGGDYSGNTIYF
.	TRBV5-4	.	TRBJ1-1	TGTGCCAGCAGCGGGGGGGGGCTAAGAAAGGGTGAAGCTTTCTTT	CASSGGGLRKGEAFF
TRBD2	TRBV9	.	TRBJ2-1	TGTGCCAGCAGCCCCCTCGTATTGGCGGGAGAAAATGAGCAGTTCTTC	CASSPLVLAGENEQFF
TRBD1	TRBV7-9	.	TRBJ2-2	TGTGCCAGCAGCTTAGGCAGACAGGGGGGCACCGGGGAGCTGTTTTTT	CASSLGRQGGTGELFF
.	TRBV14	.	TRBJ1-6	TGTGCCAGCAGCCAGACAAATAATTCACCCCTCCACTTT	CASSQTNNSPLHF
.	TRBV7-9	.	TRBJ1-5	TGTGCCAGCAGCCGCGGGGGCTCGTATAGCAATCAGCCCCAGCATTTT	CASSRGGSYSNQPQHF
TRBD2	TRBV27	.	TRBJ2-1	TGTGCCAGCAGTACGGGGGGAGGGAGGAATGAGCAGTTCTTC	CASSTGGGRNEQFF
.	TRBV6-5	once	TRBJ2-7	TGTGCCAGCAGTTACGGGTCAGGGGGGTACGAGCAGTACTTC	CASSYGSGGYEQYF
.	TRBV7-9	many	TRBJ2-7	TGTGCCAGCAGCTCCCACGACACCTACGAGCAGTACTTC	CASSSHDTYEQYF
.	TRBV7-9	.	TRBJ2-7	TGTGCCAGCAGCTTTAGAAACTTCTACGAGCAGTACTTC	CASSFRNFYEQYF
.	TRBV2	.	TRBJ1-1	TGTGCCAGCCCTAAAGCGCGGGGGGCTGAAGCTTTCTTT	CASPKARGAEAFF
TRBD1	TRBV6-1	.	TRBJ2-7	TGTGCCAGCAGTGAAGTCCCGGGACAGGGGGCCTTCTACGAGCAGTACTTC	CASSEVPGQGAFYEQYF
.	TRBV27	.	TRBJ1-2	TGTGCCAGCAGTTTTTCCGCAGGGATGATTCGTGGCTACACCTTC	CASSFSAGMIRGYTF
TRBD1	TRBV7-2	.	TRBJ1-1	TGTGCCAGCAGCTACACAGGGGTGAACACTGAAGCTTTCTTT	CASSYTGVNTEAFF
.	TRBV7-8	.	TRBJ1-1	TGTGCCAGCAGCTTAGGGGGGCCGAACACTGAAGCTTTCTTT	CASSLGGPNTEAFF
.	TRBV7-9	.	TRBJ1-1	TGTGCCAGCAGCTTAGCCCCTGGCAGGGACACTGAAGCTTTCTTT	CASSLAPGRDTEAFF
.	TRBV27	.	TRBJ1-2	TGTGCCAGCAGGATTACCCTAGGGGTTGCCTATGGCTACACCTTC	CASRITLGVAYGYTF
TRBD1	TRBV27	.	TRBJ2-1	TGTGCCAGCAGCCCGATACTTACAGGGGGCGATGAGCAGTTCTTC	CASSPILTGGDEQFF
TRBD1	TRBV9	.	TRBJ1-4	TGTGCCAGCAGCATGACAGGGGGATACCTAGAAAAACTGTTTTTT	CASSMTGGYLEKLFF
TRBD2	TRBV7-2	.	TRBJ2-3	TGTGCCAGCAGCGGCTGGCGGGAGGCCGGGGGGAATACGCAGTATTTT	CASSGWREAGGNTQYF
.	TRBV6-1	.	TRBJ1-1	TGTGCCAGCAGTGAAGGACCGCTCGGAGTTGGCACTGAAGCTTTCTTT	CASSEGPLGVGTEAFF
.	TRBV19	.	TRBJ2-1	TGTGCCAGTAGTATAGGTCCAAACAATGAGCAGTTCTTC	CASSIGPNNEQFF
TRBD2	TRBV10-3	few	TRBJ2-3	TGTGCCATCACGAGGGGCGAGCGGGACACAGATACGCAGTATTTT	CAITRGERDTDTQYF
TRBD2	TRBV6-1	.	TRBJ2-3	TGTGCCAGCAGTGAAGGCGGGAGGGCGGCAGATACGCAGTATTTT	CASSEGGRAADTQYF
.	TRBV7-9	.	TRBJ2-1	TGTGCCAGCAGCAACCTGACAGGAGGGCAGTTCTTC	CASSNLTGGQFF
TRBD2	TRBV9	.	TRBJ2-1	TGTGCCAGCAGCGTAGGTAGCGGGGGGGCCTACAATGAGCAGTTCTTC	CASSVGSGGAYNEQFF
TRBD1	TRBV5-1	.	TRBJ2-7	TGCGCCAGCAGCCTACGACAGGGGGCTTTTGACGAGCAGTACTTC	CASSLRQGAFDEQYF
TRBD1	TRBV5-1	.	TRBJ2-1	TGCGCCAGCAGCTTGGCCAATAAGGGACAGGGGCCCAACAATGAGCAGTTCTTC	CASSLANKGQGPNNEQFF